This TCR beta chain is drawn from a study of T cells in Graves' hyperthyroidism and ophthalmopathy. Study-wide findings and caveats: Most clonotypes expanded in thyroid above 0.001 were likewise present in blood.

About this clonotype: Its antigen is as yet unknown.

The CDR3 has 13 residues. Germline V CDR1 and CDR2: LNHNV, YYDKDF (reference sequence). The V gene lost 3 bases and the J gene lost 3 bases, with 8 bases spanning the gap. Amplification of TCR beta CDR3 regions was performed using RNA transcripts as template. With the HTBI primer set, the TCR CDR3 went through a first round of RT-PCR. Using its own MiXCR run on the multiplex PCR reads, TCRdb lists one record per CDR3 protein. The sample includes more than 500,000 distinct CDR3 sequences, approximately 49% seen only once; the top ten take around 47%. Sample: peripheral blood or thyroid tissue (not recorded which). This chain joins TRBV15 and TRBJ1-1; D possibly corresponds to TRBD1 (5 bases). The receptor was isolated from an adult woman with Graves' disease, either hyperthyroidism or ophthalmopathy (not recorded which). The DNA of the CDR3 is TGTGCCACCAGCAGGATGGGACACACTGAAGCTTTCTTT. Protein: CATSRMGHTEAFF.